The 4 T cell receptor beta chains below all came from one sample that was sequenced in a study of identical twins. TCRdb processed the 5' RACE reads anew with MiXCR; each CDR3 protein has one entry. The repertoire holds around 510,000 distinct CDR3 sequences, 14% seen once, with 0.95% to 1% in the top ten. This same sample was also taken into another study, of yellow fever vaccine responses in identical twins.

The material sequenced was CD4+ T cells sorted from blood. These receptor sequences come from a woman younger than 30 in good health.

The V and J genes are TRBV4-2 and TRBJ1-2; possible D gene TRBD1, 5 bases. The germline V and J ends were trimmed by 0 bases and 2 bases, with 10 bases remaining between them. Germline V gene lookup returns CDR1 LGHNA and CDR2 YNFKEQ. The CDR3 is made up of 15 amino acids. The DNA of the CDR3 is TGTGCCAGCAGCCAAGATGCAGGGAACAACTATGGCTACACCTTC. This codes for CASSQDAGNNYGYTF.

V and J are TRBV27 and TRBJ2-2, with 8 bases aligning to TRBD2. Per the germline V gene, CDR1 is MNHEY and CDR2 is SMNVEV (reference sequence). V dropped 4 bases and J dropped 4; count of bases not matched to a gene: 11. The CDR3 is made up of 17 amino acids. CDR3 nucleotide sequence: TGTGCCAGCAGTTCCATCAAAGCGGGGGTTACCACCGGGGAGCTGTTTTTT. Translation: CASSSIKAGVTTGELFF.

This clonotype was seen a few times. J is TRBJ2-4 and V is TRBV20-1, with 8 bases lining up with TRBD1. Germline V gene data show CDR1 as DFQATT and CDR2 as SNEGSKA (reference sequence). The trim removed 3 bases at V and 3 bases at J, leaving 7 bases unmatched. The CDR3 is 15 amino acids. The CDR3 DNA sequence: TGCAGTGCTAGTTTTCCCGGACAGGGCAAAAACATTCAGTACTTC. Protein product: CSASFPGQGKNIQYF.

There are a few counts of this clonotype. CDR3 region: CASTKPRSLATDNEQFF. DNA of the CDR3: TGTGCCAGCACCAAACCGAGAAGCCTAGCTACTGATAATGAGCAGTTCTTC. The genes are TRBV6-2 or TRBV6-3 and TRBJ2-1; weak D call: TRBD2 (5 bases). Germline CDR1 and CDR2: MNHEY and SVGEGT. CDR3 length: 17 residues. The V and J ends lost 7 bases and 7 bases respectively, with 26 bases between them.